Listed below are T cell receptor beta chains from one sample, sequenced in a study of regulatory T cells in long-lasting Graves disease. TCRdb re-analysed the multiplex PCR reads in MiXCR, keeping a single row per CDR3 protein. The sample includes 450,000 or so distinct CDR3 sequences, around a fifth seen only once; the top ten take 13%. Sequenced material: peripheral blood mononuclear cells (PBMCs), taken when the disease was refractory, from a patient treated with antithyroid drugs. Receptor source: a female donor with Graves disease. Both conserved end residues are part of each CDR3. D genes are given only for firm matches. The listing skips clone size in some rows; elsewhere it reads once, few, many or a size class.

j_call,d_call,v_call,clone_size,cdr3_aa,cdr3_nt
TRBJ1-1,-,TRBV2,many,CASSKGRGNTEAFF,TGTGCCAGCAGCAAGGGTAGGGGAAACACTGAAGCTTTCTTT
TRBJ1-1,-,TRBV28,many,CASSLQALNTEAFF,TGTGCCAGCTCCCTCCAGGCCCTGAACACTGAAGCTTTCTTT
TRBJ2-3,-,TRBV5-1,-,CASSSARGLTDTQYF,TGCGCCAGCAGCAGCGCGCGCGGGCTCACAGATACGCAGTATTTT
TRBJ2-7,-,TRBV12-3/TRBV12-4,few,CASSPVEEPYEQYF,TGTGCCAGCAGCCCCGTAGAGGAGCCCTACGAGCAGTACTTC
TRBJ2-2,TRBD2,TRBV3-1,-,CASSHAGTSSTGELFF,TGTGCCAGCAGCCATGCCGGGACTAGCTCGACCGGGGAGCTGTTTTTT
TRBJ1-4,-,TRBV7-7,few,CASSLHPVGNEKLFF,TGTGCTAGCAGCTTACACCCGGTTGGGAATGAAAAACTGTTTTTT
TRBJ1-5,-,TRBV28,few,CASSPNQLILDTRGWDGNQPQHF,TGTGCCAGCAGTCCCAATCAACTCATACTAGACACTCGGGGGTGGGACGGCAATCAGCCCCAGCATTTT
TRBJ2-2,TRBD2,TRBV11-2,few,CASSLDIAGVPGELFF,TGTGCCAGCAGCTTAGATATAGCGGGAGTACCCGGGGAGCTGTTTTTT
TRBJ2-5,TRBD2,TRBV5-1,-,CASSFGGGARGETQYF,TGCGCCAGCAGCTTCGGCGGGGGGGCCCGAGGAGAGACCCAGTACTTC
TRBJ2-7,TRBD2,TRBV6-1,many,CASSQTSGRAGEQYF,TGTGCCAGCAGTCAAACTAGCGGGAGGGCTGGCGAGCAGTACTTC
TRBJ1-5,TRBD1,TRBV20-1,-,CSASQQGGQPQHF,TGCAGTGCTAGTCAACAGGGGGGCCAGCCCCAGCATTTT
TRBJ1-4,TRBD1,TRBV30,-,CAWSSGTGANEKLFF,TGTGCCTGGAGTTCCGGGACAGGGGCGAATGAAAAACTGTTTTTT
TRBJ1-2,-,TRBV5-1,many,CASSFRQGGGYGYTF,TGCGCCAGCAGCTTCAGGCAGGGCGGGGGCTATGGCTACACCTTC
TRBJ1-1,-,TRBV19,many,CASSEQLRTEAFF,TGTGCCAGTAGCGAACAACTGAGGACTGAAGCTTTCTTT
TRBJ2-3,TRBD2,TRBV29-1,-,CSVASTSVTDTQYF,TGCAGCGTTGCAAGCACTAGCGTTACAGATACGCAGTATTTT
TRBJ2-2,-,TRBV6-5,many,CASSYGVDRGTGELFF,TGTGCCAGCAGTTACGGCGTGGACAGAGGGACCGGGGAGCTGTTTTTT
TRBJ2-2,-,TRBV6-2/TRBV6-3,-,CASSYRKGPGELFF,TGTGCCAGCAGTTACAGGAAGGGGCCAGGGGAGCTGTTTTTT
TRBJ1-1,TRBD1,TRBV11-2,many,CASSFTGGETEAFF,TGTGCCAGCAGCTTTACAGGGGGAGAAACTGAAGCTTTCTTT
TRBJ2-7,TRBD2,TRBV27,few,CASSPARLAGGPGNEQYF,TGTGCCAGCAGTCCGGCGAGGCTAGCGGGAGGGCCTGGGAACGAGCAGTACTTC
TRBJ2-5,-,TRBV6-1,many,CASRPAVPQETQYF,TGTGCCAGCAGGCCGGCGGTACCCCAAGAGACCCAGTACTTC
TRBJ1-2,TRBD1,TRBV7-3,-,CASSPDRVSHGYTF,TGTGCCAGCAGCCCCGACAGGGTTTCCCATGGCTACACCTTC
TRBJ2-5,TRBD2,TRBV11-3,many,CASSLGQLAGETQYF,TGTGCCAGCAGCTTAGGGCAACTAGCGGGAGAGACCCAGTACTTC
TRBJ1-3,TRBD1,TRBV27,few,CASSWTGGLDTIYF,TGTGCCAGCAGTTGGACAGGGGGATTGGACACCATATATTTT
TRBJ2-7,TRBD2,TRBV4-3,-,CASSFRLAGGPSHYEQYF,TGCGCCAGCAGCTTCCGACTAGCGGGAGGGCCTTCCCACTACGAGCAGTACTTC
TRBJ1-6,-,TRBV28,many,CASRGGGPHGALHF,TGTGCCAGCCGTGGAGGTGGGCCTCATGGGGCCCTCCACTTT
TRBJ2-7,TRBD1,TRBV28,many,CASSPSGTGRTEQYF,TGTGCCAGCAGTCCCTCCGGGACAGGGAGAACCGAGCAGTACTTC
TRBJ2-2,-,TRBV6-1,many,CASSRPGRTGELFF,TGTGCCAGCAGTCGCCCGGGGAGAACCGGGGAGCTGTTTTTT
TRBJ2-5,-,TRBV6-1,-,CASSPTEMETQYF,TGTGCCAGCAGTCCAACGGAGATGGAGACCCAGTACTTC
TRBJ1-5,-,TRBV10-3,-,CAISEGEQPQHF,TGTGCCATCAGTGAAGGGGAGCAGCCCCAGCATTTT